This TCR beta chain was profiled in a study of T cells in Graves' hyperthyroidism and ophthalmopathy. V was clipped by 7 bases and J by 1 base, with 13 bases between them. Germline V gene sequence: CDR1 SNHLY, CDR2 FYNNEI. The CDR3 extends over 14 amino acids. TCR beta CDR3 regions were amplified from RNA transcripts. The primer set for the first-round RT-PCR of the TCR CDR3 was HTBI. TCRdb re-analysed the multiplex PCR reads in MiXCR, keeping a single row per CDR3 protein. The profile shows about 680,000 distinct CDR3 sequences, about a third of them singletons. This clonotype was seen repeatedly, ten times or more.

The V call is TRBV2, the J call TRBJ1-1, with unresolved D. The receptor was derived from a middle-aged woman with Graves' hyperthyroidism. The source material was blood. CDR3 protein: CASTREGANTEAFF. DNA for the CDR3: TGTGCCAGCACGAGAGAGGGAGCGAACACTGAAGCTTTCTTT.